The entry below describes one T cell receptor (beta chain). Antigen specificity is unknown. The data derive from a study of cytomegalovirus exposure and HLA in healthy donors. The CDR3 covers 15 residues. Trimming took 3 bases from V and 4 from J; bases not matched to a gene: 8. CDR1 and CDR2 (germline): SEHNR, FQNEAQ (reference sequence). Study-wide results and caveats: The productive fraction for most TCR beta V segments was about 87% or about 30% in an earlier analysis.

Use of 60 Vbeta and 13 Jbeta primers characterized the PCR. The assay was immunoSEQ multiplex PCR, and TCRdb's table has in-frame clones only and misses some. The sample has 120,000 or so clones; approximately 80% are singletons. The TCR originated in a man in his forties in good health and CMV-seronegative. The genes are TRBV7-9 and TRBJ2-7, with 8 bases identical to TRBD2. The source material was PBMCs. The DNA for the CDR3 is TGTGCCAGCAGCTTGGAACTAGCGGAGCCATACGAGCAGTACTTC. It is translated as CASSLELAEPYEQYF.